The clone carrying this TCR beta chain was seen more than once but under ten times. No antigen is known for it. Addition of a universal primer site occurred through template switching, and cDNA carried unique molecular identifiers. TCRdb analysed the 5' RACE reads with MiXCR anew, one entry per CDR3 protein. Among some 590,000 distinct CDR3 sequences listed, nearly 10% were seen once. The source of the sample is a study of identical twins. Study results and caveats: Cross-sectional statistics, not tracking of the same donors, supported the conclusions.

Trimming stripped 2 bases from V and 4 bases from J, with 12 bases between. CDR3 length: 15 residues. Germline values: CDR1 SGHRS, CDR2 YFSETQ. The same data also contributed to another study, on yellow fever vaccine responses in identical twins.

The source material was PBMCs. The rearrangement uses TRBV5-1 and TRBJ2-2; tentatively, D is TRBD1 (6 bases). The TCR sequence derives from a woman aged 18-29 years in good health. The CDR3 reads CASSLGRGSTGELFF. The CDR3 region has the DNA TGCGCCAGCAGCTTAGGCAGGGGATCCACCGGGGAGCTGTTTTTT.